This T cell receptor (beta chain) comes out of a study of blood T cell repertoires in COVID-19. For the study at large: Collection of acute and convalescent COVID-19 samples took place in the United States, Italy and Spain. From T cells, B-cell-depleted T cells, or PBMCs came the material, which was cDNA or gDNA.

While infection was still active, Seattle patients were enrolled and then followed longitudinally. Authors' methods: Reference gene primer amplification gave estimated nucleated cell counts. The table came from immunoSEQ multiplex PCR; TCRdb's copy has only in-frame clones and leaves some out. V and J calls and clone size follow that table, whereas D and trimming were derived from the DNA. The repertoire holds about 170,000 clones, with more than 85% as singletons. The CDR3 has 14 amino acids. The germline V gene encodes CDR1 SGHTA and CDR2 FQGNSA. V trimming: 4 bases; J trimming: 5 bases; junction bases outside the gene matches: 5.

The chain joins TRBV7-2 to TRBJ1-5, with 7 nucleotides matching TRBD1. The clonotype comes from a man in his sixties with COVID-19, enrolled during active disease. Material for sequencing was peripheral blood. The CDR3 loop reads CASSSTGPHQPQHF. The CDR3 DNA reads as TGTGCCAGCAGCTCGACAGGGCCTCATCAGCCCCAGCATTTT.